This record covers a single T cell receptor beta chain. This sample stems from a study of patients and donors after allogeneic stem cell transplantation. TCRdb itself ran the RT-PCR reads through MiXCR, one entry per CDR3 protein. The sample yields approximately 410,000 distinct CDR3 sequences, 16% seen once. Germline loops: CDR1 SGHRS, CDR2 YFSETQ. V was clipped by 4 bases and J by 5 bases, with 16 bases between them. The CDR3 extends over 14 amino acids. Sequenced input: blood, either unsorted or a sorted T cell fraction (not recorded which). The receptor comes from a human donor who was either an allogeneic HSCT recipient or a stem cell or donor lymphocyte infusion donor (not recorded which). It is not recorded whose cells these are; they may come from a transplant donor. J is TRBJ2-7 and V is TRBV5-1, with D perhaps being TRBD1 or TRBD2 (5 bases each). Here the CDR3 reads CASSMMGVTHEQYF. The CDR3 DNA sequence: TGCGCCAGCAGCATGATGGGGGTAACCCACGAGCAGTACTTC.